The 30 T cell receptor beta chains below were found in one sample sequenced in a study of STAT5B mutations in CD4+ large granular lymphocyte leukemia. Clones were sequenced by immunoSEQ multiplex PCR, and TCRdb holds only the in-frame ones, with some missing. The table shows 30,000 or so clones, with roughly 75% occurring only once. Material: CD4+ T cells from blood buffy coats. Receptors were obtained from a human donor in good health.

The chain uses TRBV18 and TRBJ2-1, with TRBD1 matching over 9 bases. The trim removed 3 bases at V and 3 bases at J, leaving 6 bases unmatched. This CDR3 comprises 16 residues. Germline CDR1 reads KGHSH; CDR2 reads LQKENI. The CDR3 sequence is CASSPFTGGNYNEQFF. In DNA form, the CDR3 reads TGTGCCAGCTCACCGTTCACAGGGGGCAACTACAATGAGCAGTTCTTC.

This chain connects TRBV12-5 to TRBJ1-6; D possibly corresponds to TRBD1 (5 bases). The V end was cut by 6 bases, the J end by 9 bases, with 15 bases between. This CDR3 is 14 amino acids long. Per the germline V gene, CDR1 is LGHNT and CDR2 is FRNRAP. The CDR3 DNA sequence: TGTGCTAGTGGGGAGTTTGTAGGGGTTTCACCCCTCCACTTT. Translated: CASGEFVGVSPLHF.

The CDR3 is CASSERPNTEAFF. In nucleotides, the CDR3 is TGTGCCAGCAGCGAGCGACCGAACACTGAAGCTTTCTTT. The chain is built from TRBV9 and TRBJ1-1; D gene ambiguous. V shed 3 bases and J shed 1 base, with 7 bases lying between them. The CDR3 has 13 amino acids. Per the germline V gene, CDR1 is SGDLS and CDR2 is YYNGEE. Together with reference TRBV9 and TRBJ1-1, the CDR3 gives the full variable domain: DSGVTQTPKHLITATGQRVTLRCSPRSGDLSVYWYQQSLDQGLQFLIQYYNGEERAKGNILERFSAQQFPDLHSELNLSSLELGDSALYFCASSERPNTEAFFGQGTRLTVV.

This chain connects TRBV6-5 to TRBJ1-2; D perhaps matches TRBD1 (6 bases). Germline lookup yields CDR1 MNHEY and CDR2 SVGAGI. This CDR3 has 14 amino acids. Trimming left V 6 bases short and J 0 bases short, with 11 bases between. CDR3 nucleotide sequence: TGTGCCAGCAGGAGACAGGCCGCTAACTATGGCTACACCTTC. It is translated as CASRRQAANYGYTF.

This clone was recorded a few times. The V and J genes are TRBV5-1 and TRBJ2-2; D is perhaps TRBD2 (5 bases). The germline CDR1 and CDR2 sequences are SGHRS and YFSETQ. The CDR3 length is 15 residues. The V and J ends lost 4 bases and 5 bases respectively, with 15 bases between them. CDR3 sequence: CASSAGGRRTGELFF. CDR3 coding DNA: TGCGCCAGCAGCGCCGGTGGGAGACGAACCGGGGAGCTGTTTTTT.

The rearrangement links TRBV11-3 to TRBJ2-5, with TRBD2 matching over 11 bases. Germline V lookup: CDR1 SGHNT, CDR2 YENEEA. The V segment lost 5 bases and the J segment 1 base; nucleotides outside the gene matches: 12. CDR3 size: 18 residues. CDR3 protein: CASSLGLLAGAVQETQYF. The CDR3 DNA is TGTGCCAGCAGCCTTGGTTTACTAGCGGGAGCGGTCCAAGAGACCCAGTACTTC.

This clone was seen once. The gene calls are TRBV18 and TRBJ1-2; no clear D gene. Per germline, CDR1 KGHSH and CDR2 LQKENI. The CDR3 runs 13 residues. Trimming pared 3 bases from V and 0 bases from J, leaving 5 bases between. The chain's CDR3 is CASSPETNYGYTF. The CDR3 DNA follows: TGTGCCAGCTCACCGGAAACTAACTATGGCTACACCTTC. The entire variable domain, with the rest obtained from reference TRBV18 and TRBJ1-2, is as follows: NAGVMQNPRHLVRRRGQEARLRCSPMKGHSHVYWYRQLPEEGLKFMVYLQKENIIDESGMPKERFSAEFPKEGPSILRIQQVVRGDSAAYFCASSPETNYGYTFGSGTRLTVV.

CDR3 residues: CASSLAGGLWNEQFF. As DNA, the CDR3 is TGTGCCAGCAGCTTAGCGGGAGGTTTATGGAATGAGCAGTTCTTC. This sequence joins TRBV11-2 and TRBJ2-1, with 7 bases lining up with TRBD2. Per germline, CDR1 SGHAT and CDR2 FQNNGV. V lost 1 base, J lost 7 bases, and 7 bases stayed unmatched. This CDR3 region has 15 residues.

The V and J genes are TRBV5-5 and TRBJ2-1; no clear D. CDR1 and CDR2 (germline): SGHKS, YYEKEE (reference sequence). Trimming left V 4 bases short and J 8 bases short, with 16 bases between. The CDR3 consists of 14 residues. DNA for the CDR3: TGTGCCAGCAGCGTCGCACGCGGTATGGATGAGCAGTTCTTC. As protein: CASSVARGMDEQFF.

The table lists this clone with a few counts. The gene calls are TRBV6-5 and TRBJ2-1; possibly TRBD1 for D (6 bases). The CDR3 contains 13 residues. Per the germline V gene, CDR1 is MNHEY and CDR2 is SVGAGI. With 4 bases removed from V and 9 bases from J, the gap between germline ends came to 13 bases. CDR3 amino acids: CASSWQGYTEQFF. The CDR3 DNA follows: TGTGCCAGCAGTTGGCAGGGGTATACTGAGCAGTTCTTC.

The chain employs TRBV18 and TRBJ2-1, with TRBD2 matching over 9 bases. CDR1 is KGHSH, CDR2 LQKENI, per germline. After removal of 4 bases from V and 5 bases from J, the junction contained 6 bases not matched to a gene. The CDR3 sequence is 15 residues long. The CDR3: CASSRAGGQNNEQFF. The DNA of the CDR3 is TGTGCCAGCTCACGAGCGGGAGGCCAGAACAATGAGCAGTTCTTC.

The rearrangement links TRBV29-1 to TRBJ1-1; perhaps TRBD1 as D (5 bases). Germline-derived CDR1 and CDR2 are SQVTM and ANQGSEA. The CDR3 covers 13 residues. V dropped 4 bases and J dropped 6 bases, with 15 bases sitting between them. CDR3 DNA sequence: TGCAGCGTTGCTTTAGGGACGAGGGCTGAAGCTTTCTTT. Amino acids: CSVALGTRAEAFF.

The chain combines TRBV28 with TRBJ1-3, with TRBD1 matching over 7 bases. The trim removed 5 bases at V and 4 bases at J, leaving 8 bases unmatched. Germline CDR1 and CDR2: MDHEN and SYDVKM. The CDR3 extends over 15 amino acids. The CDR3 region is CASSIAGTAGNTIYF. The CDR3 DNA follows: TGTGCCAGCAGTATCGCCGGGACAGCCGGAAACACCATATATTTT.

The V gene is TRBV7-2, the J gene TRBJ2-3; 9 bases line up with TRBD2. V was clipped by 7 bases and J by 4 bases; unmatched bases: 9. This CDR3 comprises 15 residues. Germline loops: CDR1 SGHTA, CDR2 FQGNSA. CDR3 residues: CASNLAGGPSDTQYF. The CDR3 coding sequence is TGTGCCAGCAACCTTGCGGGAGGGCCGTCAGATACGCAGTATTTT.

The J gene is TRBJ1-1, the V gene TRBV10-1, with 12 positions matching TRBD1. The CDR3 has 17 residues. From germline, CDR1 is WNHNN and CDR2 SYGVQD (reference sequence). Germline trimming cut 8 bases from V and 0 bases from J; bases unmatched to any gene: 10. CDR3 coding DNA: TGCGCCAGCGCGCCCCGGGACAGGGGGCGGATGAACACTGAAGCTTTCTTT. Encoded protein: CASAPRDRGRMNTEAFF.

The V and J genes are TRBV6-5 and TRBJ1-5; D perhaps matches TRBD1 (5 bases). Per the germline V gene, CDR1 is MNHEY and CDR2 is SVGAGI. The V end was cut by 8 bases, the J end by 12 bases, with 14 bases between. This CDR3 contains 11 residues. CDR3 nucleotides: TGTGCCAGCTCGAATCGAGGGGACCAGCATTTT. It translates to CASSNRGDQHF.

This clone has just a few counts. The chain employs TRBV19 and TRBJ2-3; 11 bases map to TRBD2. With V trimmed by 10 bases and J by 2 bases, 5 bases remained unmatched. CDR3 size: 14 residues. The germline V gene has CDR1 LNHDA and CDR2 SQIVND (reference sequence). CDR3 region: CATTSGRNTDTQYF. CDR3 in DNA: TGTGCCACAACTAGCGGGAGAAACACAGATACGCAGTATTTT.

On this clone itself: The junction and the germline gene differ at one end; a read error may be behind it. The chain couples TRBV19 to TRBJ2-7, with unresolved D. The germline V gene encodes CDR1 LNHDA and CDR2 SQIVND (reference sequence). The CDR3 spans 14 residues. The CDR3 region has the DNA TGTGCCAGTAAGGTAGCTATTCCCTCCCACGAGCAGTACTTC. Its translation: CASKVAIPSHEQYF.

The rearrangement uses TRBV10-1 and TRBJ1-6; TRBD1 aligns across 8 bases. CDR1 is WNHNN, CDR2 SYGVQD, per germline (reference sequence). V lost 4 bases to trimming and J lost 7 bases; unmatched junction nucleotides: 9. The CDR3 is 16 residues long. CDR3 amino acids: CASSGQKTGENSPLHF. The CDR3 nucleotides are TGCGCCAGCAGTGGCCAAAAGACAGGGGAGAATTCACCCCTCCACTTT.

This clone appeared a single time. The V call is TRBV19, the J call TRBJ2-3; TRBD2 might be the D (6 bases). Germline V gene lookup returns CDR1 LNHDA and CDR2 SQIVND (reference sequence). Trimming cost V 11 bases and J 3 bases, with 12 bases left between them. CDR3 length equals 12 residues. CDR3 in amino acids: CAPSRGTDTQYF. CDR3 nucleotide sequence: TGTGCCCCATCCCGGGGGACAGATACGCAGTATTTT. The variable domain in full, with the rest retrieved from reference TRBV19 and TRBJ2-3, is DGGITQSPKYLFRKEGQNVTLSCEQNLNHDAMYWYRQDPGQGLRLIYYSQIVNDFQKGDIAEGYSVSREKKESFPLTVTSAQKNPTAFYLCAPSRGTDTQYFGPGTRLTVL.

The chain has TRBV19 and TRBJ1-5; perhaps TRBD1 as D (5 bases). This CDR3 has 15 amino acids. Deletions cut 3 bases from V and 2 bases from J, with 11 bases between. CDR1 and CDR2 (germline): LNHDA, SQIVND (reference sequence). CDR3 residues: CASSIGRAGNQPQHF. DNA for the CDR3: TGTGCCAGTAGTATCGGCAGGGCTGGCAATCAGCCCCAGCATTTT.

This clone was detected only a few times. The chain joins TRBV7-2 to TRBJ2-7, with 7 nucleotides matching TRBD2. CDR1 and CDR2 (germline): SGHTA, FQGNSA. V shed 2 bases, J shed 2 bases, and the junction held 6 bases outside the gene matches. The CDR3 is 15 residues long. The CDR3 is CASSLMAGVTYEQYF. In DNA, the CDR3 is TGTGCCAGCAGCTTAATGGCGGGAGTGACCTACGAGCAGTACTTC.

The chain carries TRBV9 and TRBJ2-3, with 10 bases fitting TRBD2. Per germline, CDR1 SGDLS and CDR2 YYNGEE. The V and J ends lost 0 bases and 3 bases, in that order; junction bases with no gene match: 4. CDR3 length: 16 residues. The CDR3 sequence is CASSVGPSGSTDTQYF. For the CDR3, the DNA is TGTGCCAGCAGCGTAGGCCCTAGCGGGAGTACAGATACGCAGTATTTT.

The V call is TRBV19, the J call TRBJ2-5; 9 nucleotides line up with TRBD1. Germline CDR1 is LNHDA and CDR2 is SQIVND (reference sequence). The CDR3 consists of 13 residues. V lost 9 bases to trimming and J lost 5 bases; unmatched junction nucleotides: 7. The CDR3 region has the DNA TGTGCCAGCAAGGGACAGGGCTTTGAGACCCAGTACTTC. It specifies CASKGQGFETQYF.

This chain connects TRBV25-1 to TRBJ1-5, with unresolved D. The germline V gene encodes CDR1 MGHDK and CDR2 SYGVNS. The V end lost 5 bases, the J end lost 0 bases, and 8 bases lay between the germline ends. The CDR3 is 14 residues long. The CDR3 reads CASSSWDSNQPQHF. CDR3 DNA: TGTGCCAGCAGTTCCTGGGATAGCAATCAGCCCCAGCATTTT.

This rearrangement joins TRBV19 to TRBJ2-1; TRBD1 agrees at 11 bases. Germline lookup yields CDR1 LNHDA and CDR2 SQIVND (reference sequence). The CDR3 extends over 17 amino acids. Losses at the gene ends were 5 bases for V and 9 bases for J; bases not matched to a gene: 15. For the CDR3, the DNA is TGTGCCAGTAGTCAAAATCCGGGACAGGGGGTATGGAGTGAGCAGTTCTTC. Protein: CASSQNPGQGVWSEQFF.

J is TRBJ2-3 and V is TRBV5-1, with TRBD2 matching over 8 bases. There are 15 residues in the CDR3. The V gene's germline CDR1 is SGHRS and CDR2 YFSETQ. The trim removed 2 bases at V and 4 bases at J, leaving 6 bases unmatched. CDR3 in amino acids: CASSFNGRGADTQYF. CDR3 nucleotides: TGCGCCAGCAGCTTTAACGGGAGGGGCGCAGATACGCAGTATTTT.

This chain joins TRBV7-9 and TRBJ2-2, with 7 bases that match TRBD2. Per germline, CDR1 SEHNR and CDR2 FQNEAQ (reference sequence). The CDR3 consists of 16 residues. The V segment lost 4 bases and the J segment 5 bases; nucleotides outside the gene matches: 10. CDR3 amino acids: CASSSSGREMTGELFF. In nucleotides, the CDR3 is TGTGCCAGCAGCTCGTCGGGGCGGGAGATGACCGGGGAGCTGTTTTTT.

The CDR3 bases are TGCGCCAGCAGCTTGAAAGGGGAGAAGGCTGGAAACACCATATATTTT. Translated, it gives CASSLKGEKAGNTIYF. The chain links TRBV5-1 to TRBJ1-3; the D gene is possibly TRBD1 (5 bases). The germline CDR1 and CDR2 sequences are SGHRS and YFSETQ. V shed 1 base and J shed 2 bases, with 13 bases lying between them. The CDR3 extends over 16 amino acids.

The V and J genes are TRBV9 and TRBJ2-3; the D gene is possibly TRBD1 (6 bases). V was shortened by 4 bases and J by 2 bases, with 26 bases between the two germline ends. This CDR3 has 19 amino acids. CDR1 is SGDLS, CDR2 YYNGEE, per germline. The CDR3 sequence: CASSSAGLRRGGLTDTQYF. The CDR3 coding sequence is TGTGCCAGCAGCTCCGCTGGACTGCGGCGTGGGGGCCTCACAGATACGCAGTATTTT.